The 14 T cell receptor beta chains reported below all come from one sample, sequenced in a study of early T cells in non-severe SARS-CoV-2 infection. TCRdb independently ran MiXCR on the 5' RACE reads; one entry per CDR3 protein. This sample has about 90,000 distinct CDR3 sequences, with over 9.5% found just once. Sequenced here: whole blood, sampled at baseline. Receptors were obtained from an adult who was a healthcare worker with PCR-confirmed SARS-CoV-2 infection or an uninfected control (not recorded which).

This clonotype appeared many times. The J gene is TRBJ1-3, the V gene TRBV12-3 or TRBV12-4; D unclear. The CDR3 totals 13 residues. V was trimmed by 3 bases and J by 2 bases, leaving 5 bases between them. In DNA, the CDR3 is TGTGCCAGCAGTTTGCCGGCTGGAAACACCATATATTTT. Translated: CASSLPAGNTIYF.

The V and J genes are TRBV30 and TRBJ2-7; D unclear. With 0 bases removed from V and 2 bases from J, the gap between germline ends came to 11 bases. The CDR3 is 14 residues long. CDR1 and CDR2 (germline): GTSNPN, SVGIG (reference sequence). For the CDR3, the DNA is TGTGCCTGGAGTGTACCCTCCTATGCCTACGAGCAGTACTTC. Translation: CAWSVPSYAYEQYF.

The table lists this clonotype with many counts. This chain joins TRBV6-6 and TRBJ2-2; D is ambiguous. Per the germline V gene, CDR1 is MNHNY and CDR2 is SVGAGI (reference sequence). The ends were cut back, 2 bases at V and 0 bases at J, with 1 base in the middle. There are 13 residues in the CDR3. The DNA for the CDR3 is TGTGCCAGCAGTTACGCGAACACCGGGGAGCTGTTTTTT. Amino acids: CASSYANTGELFF.

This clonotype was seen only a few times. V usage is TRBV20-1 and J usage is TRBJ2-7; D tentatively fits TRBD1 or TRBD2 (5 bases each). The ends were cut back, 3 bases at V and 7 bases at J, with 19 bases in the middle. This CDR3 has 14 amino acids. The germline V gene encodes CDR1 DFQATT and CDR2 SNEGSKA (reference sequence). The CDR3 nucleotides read TGCAGTGCTAGTAGGGGCCCAGGACTCGGGGAGCAGTACTTC. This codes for CSASRGPGLGEQYF.

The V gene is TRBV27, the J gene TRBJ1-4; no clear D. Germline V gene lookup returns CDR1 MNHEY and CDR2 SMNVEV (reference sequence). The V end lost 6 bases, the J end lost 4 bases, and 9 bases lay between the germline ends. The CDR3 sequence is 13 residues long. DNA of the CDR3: TGTGCCAGCAGGGATGCGGTTAATGAAAAACTGTTTTTT. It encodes CASRDAVNEKLFF.

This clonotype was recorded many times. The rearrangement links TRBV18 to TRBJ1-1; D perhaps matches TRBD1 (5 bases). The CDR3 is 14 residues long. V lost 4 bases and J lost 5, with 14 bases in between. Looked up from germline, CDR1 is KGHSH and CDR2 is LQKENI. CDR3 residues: CASSQGPGGTEAFF. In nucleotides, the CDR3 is TGTGCCAGCTCACAGGGCCCTGGGGGGACTGAAGCTTTCTTT.

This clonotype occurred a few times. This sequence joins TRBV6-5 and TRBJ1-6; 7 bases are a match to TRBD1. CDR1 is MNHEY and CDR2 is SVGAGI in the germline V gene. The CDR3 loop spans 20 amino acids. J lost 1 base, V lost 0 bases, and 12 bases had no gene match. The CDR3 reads CASSYSSHPRQGSYNSPLHF. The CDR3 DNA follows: TGTGCCAGCAGTTACTCGAGCCACCCGAGACAGGGATCCTATAATTCACCCCTCCACTTT.

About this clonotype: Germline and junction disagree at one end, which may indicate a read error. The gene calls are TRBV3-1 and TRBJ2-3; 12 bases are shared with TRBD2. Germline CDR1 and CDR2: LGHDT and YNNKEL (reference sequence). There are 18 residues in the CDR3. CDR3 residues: CVSSPGLAGHGGTDTQYF. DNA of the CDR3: TGTGTCAGCAGCCCGGGACTAGCGGGCCACGGAGGCACAGATACGCAGTATTTT.

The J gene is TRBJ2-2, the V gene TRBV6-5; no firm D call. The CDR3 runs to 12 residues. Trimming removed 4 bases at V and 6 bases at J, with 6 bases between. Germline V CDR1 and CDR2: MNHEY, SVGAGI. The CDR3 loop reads CASSWSPGELFF. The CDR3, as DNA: TGTGCCAGCAGTTGGTCACCCGGGGAGCTGTTTTTT.

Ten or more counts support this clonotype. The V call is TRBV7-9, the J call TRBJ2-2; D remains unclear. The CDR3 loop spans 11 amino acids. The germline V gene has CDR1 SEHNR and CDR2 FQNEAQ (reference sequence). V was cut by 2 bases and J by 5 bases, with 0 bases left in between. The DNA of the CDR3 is TGTGCCAGCAGCTTAACCGGGGAGCTGTTTTTT. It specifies CASSLTGELFF.

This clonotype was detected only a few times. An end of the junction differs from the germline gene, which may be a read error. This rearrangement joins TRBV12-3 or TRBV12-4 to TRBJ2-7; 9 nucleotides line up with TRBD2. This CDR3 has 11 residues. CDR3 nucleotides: TGTGCCAGCAGTGTAGCGGGAGAAATGTACTTC. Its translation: CASSVAGEMYF.

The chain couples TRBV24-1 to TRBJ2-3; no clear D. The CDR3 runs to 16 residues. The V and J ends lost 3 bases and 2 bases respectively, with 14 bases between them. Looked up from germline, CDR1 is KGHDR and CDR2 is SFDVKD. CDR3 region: CATSDLGSIDTDTQYF. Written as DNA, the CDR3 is TGTGCCACCAGTGATCTGGGCTCCATCGACACAGATACGCAGTATTTT.

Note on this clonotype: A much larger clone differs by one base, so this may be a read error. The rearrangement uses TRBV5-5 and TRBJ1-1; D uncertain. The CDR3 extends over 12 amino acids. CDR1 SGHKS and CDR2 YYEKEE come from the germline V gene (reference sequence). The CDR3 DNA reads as TGTGCCGGCAGCAAGACCGAGACTGAAGCTTTCTTT. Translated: CAGSKTETEAFF.

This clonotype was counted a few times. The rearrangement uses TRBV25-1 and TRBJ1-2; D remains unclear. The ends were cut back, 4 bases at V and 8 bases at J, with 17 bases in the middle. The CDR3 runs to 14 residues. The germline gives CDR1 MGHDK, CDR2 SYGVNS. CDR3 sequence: CASSVGIPGRGYTF. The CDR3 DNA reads TGTGCCAGCAGTGTTGGGATCCCAGGTCGGGGCTACACCTTC.